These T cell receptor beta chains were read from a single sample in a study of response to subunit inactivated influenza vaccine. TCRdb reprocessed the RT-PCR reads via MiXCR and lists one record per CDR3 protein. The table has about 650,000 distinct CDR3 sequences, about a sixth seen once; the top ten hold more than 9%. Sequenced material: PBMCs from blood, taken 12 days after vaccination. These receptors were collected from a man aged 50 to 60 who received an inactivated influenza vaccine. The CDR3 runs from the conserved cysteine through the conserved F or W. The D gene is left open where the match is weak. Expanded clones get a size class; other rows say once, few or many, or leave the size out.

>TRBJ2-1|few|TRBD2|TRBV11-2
CASTYRDYRFSSSYNEQFF
TGTGCCAGCACCTACCGGGACTATCGATTTTCGAGCTCCTACAATGAGCAGTTCTTC
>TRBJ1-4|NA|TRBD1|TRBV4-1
CASSPDIQGGREKLFF
TGCGCCAGCAGCCCAGACATACAGGGGGGAAGGGAAAAACTGTTTTTT
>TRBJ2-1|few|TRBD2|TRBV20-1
CSARPRVAGSRGEQFF
TGCAGTGCTAGACCCAGGGTAGCGGGATCACGGGGTGAGCAGTTCTTC
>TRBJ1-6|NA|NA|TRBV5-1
CASTPGAQTYNSPLHF
TGCGCCAGCACCCCCGGCGCGCAGACCTATAATTCACCCCTCCACTTT
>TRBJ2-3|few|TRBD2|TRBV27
CASSSYTGLAGGADTQYF
TGTGCCAGCAGTTCCTACACCGGACTAGCGGGGGGGGCAGATACGCAGTATTTT
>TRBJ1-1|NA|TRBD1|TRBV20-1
CSARWTGGRNTEAFF
TGCAGTGCTAGGTGGACAGGGGGCCGGAACACTGAAGCTTTCTTT
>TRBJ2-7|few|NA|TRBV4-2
CASSQTDFTYEQYF
TGTGCCAGCAGCCAAACAGATTTCACCTACGAGCAGTACTTC
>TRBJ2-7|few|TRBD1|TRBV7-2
CASSPQGDWQYF
TGTGCCAGCAGCCCCCAGGGGGATTGGCAGTACTTC
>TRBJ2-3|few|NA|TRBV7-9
CASRGAADTQYF
TGTGCCAGCAGGGGGGCTGCAGATACGCAGTATTTT
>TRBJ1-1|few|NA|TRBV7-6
CASSFHRLLQGNTEAFF
TGTGCCAGCAGCTTCCATCGGCTGCTTCAGGGAAACACTGAAGCTTTCTTT
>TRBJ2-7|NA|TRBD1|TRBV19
CASRTTSGTGSYEQYF
TGTGCCAGTAGGACGACCTCCGGGACAGGGTCCTACGAGCAGTACTTC
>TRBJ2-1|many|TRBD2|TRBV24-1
CATSDPARVGLAGDNEQFF
TGTGCCACCAGTGATCCCGCGAGGGTTGGACTAGCGGGAGACAATGAGCAGTTCTTC
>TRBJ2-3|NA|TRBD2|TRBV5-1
CASSSLGRREVPDTQYF
TGCGCCAGCAGCTCCCTGGGGCGGCGGGAGGTACCAGATACGCAGTATTTT
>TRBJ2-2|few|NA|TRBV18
CASSPRRGDTGELFF
TGTGCCAGCTCACCCAGGAGGGGCGACACCGGGGAGCTGTTTTTT
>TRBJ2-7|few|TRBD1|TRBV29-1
CSVGTGNGEQYF
TGCAGCGTGGGGACAGGGAACGGCGAGCAGTACTTC
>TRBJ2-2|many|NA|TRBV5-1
CASSSRWTEPGELFF
TGCGCCAGCAGCTCGAGGTGGACGGAGCCCGGGGAGCTGTTTTTT
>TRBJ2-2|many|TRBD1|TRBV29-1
CSVTRDRASGELFF
TGCAGCGTTACCCGGGACAGGGCCTCCGGGGAGCTGTTTTTT
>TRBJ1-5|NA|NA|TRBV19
CASSIANSNQPQHF
TGTGCCAGTAGTATAGCAAATAGCAATCAGCCCCAGCATTTT
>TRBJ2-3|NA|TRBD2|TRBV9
CASSVSSGGTDTQYF
TGTGCCAGCAGCGTATCTAGCGGGGGAACAGATACGCAGTATTTT
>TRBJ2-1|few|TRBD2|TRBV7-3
CASSNFTTGTSGEAGLSYNEQFF
TGTGCCAGCAGCAACTTTACGACAGGGACTAGCGGAGAGGCCGGGCTCTCCTACAATGAGCAGTTCTTC
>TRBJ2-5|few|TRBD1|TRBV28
CASSVPDREETQYF
TGTGCCAGCAGTGTGCCGGACAGGGAGGAGACCCAGTACTTC
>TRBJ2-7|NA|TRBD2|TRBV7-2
CASSSGLAGAKEQYF
TGTGCCAGCAGCTCCGGACTAGCGGGAGCCAAAGAGCAGTACTTC
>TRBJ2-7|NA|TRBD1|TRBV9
CASSVGVSRQGAYEQYF
TGTGCCAGCAGCGTAGGGGTGTCGAGACAGGGGGCCTACGAGCAGTACTTC
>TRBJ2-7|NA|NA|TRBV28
CASGTGGVHSYEQYF
TGTGCCAGCGGAACAGGTGGGGTACACTCCTACGAGCAGTACTTC
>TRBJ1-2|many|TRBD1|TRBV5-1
CASSSTGDYGYTF
TGCGCCAGCAGCTCTACAGGGGACTATGGCTACACCTTC
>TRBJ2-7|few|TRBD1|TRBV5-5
CASSSGTGVTYEQYF
TGTGCCAGCAGCTCCGGGACAGGGGTTACCTACGAGCAGTACTTC